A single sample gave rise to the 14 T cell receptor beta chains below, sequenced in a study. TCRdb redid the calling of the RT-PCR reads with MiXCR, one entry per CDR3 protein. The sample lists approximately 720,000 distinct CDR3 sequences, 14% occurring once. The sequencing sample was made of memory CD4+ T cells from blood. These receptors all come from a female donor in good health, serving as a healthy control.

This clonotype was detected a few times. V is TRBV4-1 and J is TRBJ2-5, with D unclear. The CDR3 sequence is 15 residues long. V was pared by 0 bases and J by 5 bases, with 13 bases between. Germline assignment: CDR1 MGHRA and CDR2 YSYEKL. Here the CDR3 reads CASSQEGGNGETQYF. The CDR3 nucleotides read TGCGCCAGCAGCCAAGAGGGTGGTAACGGGGAGACCCAGTACTTC.

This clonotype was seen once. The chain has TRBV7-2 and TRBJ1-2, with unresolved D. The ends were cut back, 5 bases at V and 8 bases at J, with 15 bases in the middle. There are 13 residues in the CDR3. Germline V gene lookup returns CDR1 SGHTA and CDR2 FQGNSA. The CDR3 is CASSPNMVRGYTF. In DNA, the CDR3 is TGTGCCAGCAGCCCAAACATGGTTCGGGGCTACACCTTC.

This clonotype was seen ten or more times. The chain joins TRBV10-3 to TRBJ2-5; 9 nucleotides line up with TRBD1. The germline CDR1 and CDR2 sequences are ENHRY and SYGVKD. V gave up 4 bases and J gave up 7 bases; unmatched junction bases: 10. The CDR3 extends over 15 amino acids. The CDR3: CAISGGDRAFWTQYF. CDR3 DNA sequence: TGTGCCATCAGTGGTGGGGACAGGGCGTTCTGGACCCAGTACTTC.

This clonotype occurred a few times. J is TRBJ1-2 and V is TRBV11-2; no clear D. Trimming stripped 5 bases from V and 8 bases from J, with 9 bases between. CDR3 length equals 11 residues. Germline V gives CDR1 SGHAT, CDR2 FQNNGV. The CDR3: CASSAYGGYTF. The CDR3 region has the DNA TGTGCCAGCAGCGCTTACGGCGGCTACACCTTC.

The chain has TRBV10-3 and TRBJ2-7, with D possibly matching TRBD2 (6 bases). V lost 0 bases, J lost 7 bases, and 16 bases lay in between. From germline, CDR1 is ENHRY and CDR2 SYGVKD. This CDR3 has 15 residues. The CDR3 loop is CAISESTRSYNEQYF. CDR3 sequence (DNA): TGTGCCATCAGTGAGTCGACTAGATCCTACAATGAGCAGTACTTC.

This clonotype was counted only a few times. The DNA of the CDR3 is TGTGCCAGCCTAGGCGCGGACTTCTCTGGGGCCAACGTCCTGACTTTC. Translating gives CASLGADFSGANVLTF. V gene TRBV28 combines with J gene TRBJ2-6; possible D gene TRBD2, 5 bases. CDR1 is MDHEN and CDR2 is SYDVKM in the germline V gene. V was trimmed by 8 bases and J by 0 bases, leaving 14 bases between them. CDR3 size: 16 residues.

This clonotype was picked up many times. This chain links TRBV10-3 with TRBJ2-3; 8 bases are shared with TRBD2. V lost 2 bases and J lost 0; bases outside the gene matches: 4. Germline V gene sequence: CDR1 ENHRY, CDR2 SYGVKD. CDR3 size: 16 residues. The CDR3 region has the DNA TGTGCCATCAGTGAGACTAGCGGAACTAGCACAGATACGCAGTATTTT. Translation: CAISETSGTSTDTQYF.

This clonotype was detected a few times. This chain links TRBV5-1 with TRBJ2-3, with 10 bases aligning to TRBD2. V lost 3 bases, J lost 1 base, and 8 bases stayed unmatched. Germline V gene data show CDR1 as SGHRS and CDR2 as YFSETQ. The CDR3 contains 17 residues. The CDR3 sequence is CASSSLSGGAGTDTQYF. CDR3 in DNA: TGCGCCAGCAGCTCCCTAAGCGGGGGGGCGGGCACAGATACGCAGTATTTT.

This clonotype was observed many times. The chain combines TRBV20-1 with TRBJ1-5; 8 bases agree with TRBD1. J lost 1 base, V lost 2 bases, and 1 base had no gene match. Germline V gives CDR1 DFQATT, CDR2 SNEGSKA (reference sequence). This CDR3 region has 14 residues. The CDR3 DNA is TGCAGTGCTAGACAGGGGGCGAGCAATCAGCCCCAGCATTTT. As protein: CSARQGASNQPQHF.

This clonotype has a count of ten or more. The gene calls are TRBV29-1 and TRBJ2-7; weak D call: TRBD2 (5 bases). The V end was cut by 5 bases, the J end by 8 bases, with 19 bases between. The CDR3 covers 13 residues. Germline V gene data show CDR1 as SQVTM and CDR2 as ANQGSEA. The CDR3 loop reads CSVFRTLDNQQYF. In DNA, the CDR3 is TGCAGCGTTTTCCGGACTCTCGACAACCAGCAGTACTTC.

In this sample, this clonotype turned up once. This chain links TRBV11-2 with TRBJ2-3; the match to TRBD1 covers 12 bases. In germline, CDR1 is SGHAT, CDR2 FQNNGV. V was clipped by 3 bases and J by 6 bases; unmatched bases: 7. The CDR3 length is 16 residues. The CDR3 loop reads CASSLGQGAVGDTQYF. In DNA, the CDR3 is TGTGCCAGCAGCTTGGGACAGGGGGCAGTCGGGGATACGCAGTATTTT.

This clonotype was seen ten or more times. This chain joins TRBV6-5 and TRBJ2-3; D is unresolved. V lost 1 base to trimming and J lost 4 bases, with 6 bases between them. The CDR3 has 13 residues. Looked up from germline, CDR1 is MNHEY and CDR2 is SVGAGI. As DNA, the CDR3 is TGTGCCAGCAGTTACTTGTTCGCAGATACGCAGTATTTT. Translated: CASSYLFADTQYF.

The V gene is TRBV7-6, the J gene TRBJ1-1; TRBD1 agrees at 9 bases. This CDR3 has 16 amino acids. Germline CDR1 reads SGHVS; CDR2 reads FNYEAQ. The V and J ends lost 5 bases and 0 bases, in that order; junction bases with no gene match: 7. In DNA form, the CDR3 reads TGTGCCAGCAGCCCGTGGACAGGGGCCTTGAACACTGAAGCTTTCTTT. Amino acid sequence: CASSPWTGALNTEAFF.

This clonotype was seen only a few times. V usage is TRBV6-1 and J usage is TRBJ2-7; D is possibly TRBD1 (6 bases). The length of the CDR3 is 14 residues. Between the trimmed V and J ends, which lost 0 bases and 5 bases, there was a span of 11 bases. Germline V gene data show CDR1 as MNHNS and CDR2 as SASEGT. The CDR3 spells CASSEALPGDEQYF. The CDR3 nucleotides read TGTGCCAGCAGTGAAGCGCTTCCAGGGGACGAGCAGTACTTC.